Below are 5 T cell receptor beta chains sequenced from a single sample in a study of shared clonotypes between healthy human individuals. Generated by immunoSEQ multiplex PCR, the TCRdb table keeps only in-frame clones and is missing some. The sample holds about 1.1 million clones, about 84% seen once. Input material: memory CD4+ T cells from PBMCs. Described subset: CD45RA-negative fraction. The receptors were gathered from a man aged 18 to 29 in good health. Some clones in this sample may be carry-over from other donors' samples.

About this clone itself: At one of its ends the junction is not consistent with the germline gene, which may arise from a read error. The V call is TRBV20-1, the J call TRBJ2-4, with a tentative D call TRBD2 (7 bases). The CDR3 sequence is 11 residues long. Germline CDR1 is DFQATT and CDR2 is SNEGSKA (reference sequence). The CDR3 DNA reads TGCAGTGCAGGGGGGGGAGGTCTAGTTGACTTC. Its protein is CSAGGGGLVDF.

J is TRBJ2-2 and V is TRBV7-3; 10 bases agree with TRBD2. The CDR3 totals 17 residues. V dropped 1 base and J dropped 4; count of bases not matched to a gene: 6. Germline assignment: CDR1 SGHTA and CDR2 FQGTGA. CDR3 sequence (DNA): TGTGCCAGCAGCTTAATGCCCCTAGCGGGAGCCACCGGGGAGCTGTTTTTT. Protein product: CASSLMPLAGATGELFF.

V gene TRBV7-9 combines with J gene TRBJ1-5, with D possibly TRBD1 on 5 matching bases. The ends were cut back, 2 bases at V and 2 bases at J, with 13 bases in the middle. The CDR3 is made up of 16 amino acids. Germline CDR1 is SEHNR and CDR2 is FQNEAQ (reference sequence). The CDR3 sequence: CASSLWVSGGNQPQHF. The DNA for the CDR3 is TGTGCCAGCAGCTTATGGGTATCGGGGGGCAATCAGCCCCAGCATTTT.

The table lists this clone with many counts. This sequence joins TRBV25-1 and TRBJ1-1; D not resolved. The ends were cut back, 3 bases at V and 11 bases at J, with 7 bases in the middle. The germline CDR1 and CDR2 sequences are MGHDK and SYGVNS. The CDR3 has 10 residues. The CDR3 spells CASSEVVAFF. In DNA, the CDR3 is TGTGCCAGCAGTGAGGTCGTGGCTTTCTTT. The entire variable domain, with the rest obtained from reference TRBV25-1 and TRBJ1-1, is as follows: EADIYQTPRYLVIGTGKKITLECSQTMGHDKMYWYQQDPGMELHLIHYSYGVNSTEKGDLSSESTVSRIRTEHFPLTLESARPSHTSQYLCASSEVVAFFGQGTRLTVV.

The chain joins TRBV6-1 to TRBJ2-3; D possibly corresponds to TRBD1 (5 bases). V was shortened by 4 bases and J by 1 base, with 15 bases between the two germline ends. The CDR3 consists of 16 residues. In germline, CDR1 is MNHNS, CDR2 SASEGT. The CDR3 is CASSAVRGSRTDTQYF. In DNA form, the CDR3 reads TGTGCCAGCAGTGCGGTTAGGGGCTCTCGCACAGATACGCAGTATTTT.